The table lists the clone carrying this TCR beta chain with many counts. Its antigen is not known. The data derive from a study of T cell repertoires in cytomegalovirus infection. Study-wide results and limits: HLA-C-restricted CMV-specific TCR beta clonotypes were dominant in the ex vivo response.

The ends lost 1 base at V and 3 bases at J; junction bases unmatched: 4. This CDR3 is 15 amino acids long. CDR1 is SEHNR, CDR2 FQNEAQ, per germline (reference sequence). TCRdb re-called the reads with MiXCR, one entry per CDR3 protein. The repertoire consists of some 280,000 distinct CDR3 sequences, with roughly 13% occurring once and the leading ten covering around 9%. Sequences were obtained from PBMCs. This receptor was obtained from a human donor in good health (CMV status not recorded). Some clones in this sample may be carry-over from other donors' samples. The chain joins TRBV7-9 to TRBJ2-7; 9 bases fit TRBD1. The chain's CDR3 is CASSLVGTGIYEQYF. DNA of the CDR3: TGTGCCAGCAGCTTAGTTGGGACAGGGATCTACGAGCAGTACTTC.